This T cell receptor beta chain was found in a study of blood T cell repertoires in COVID-19 (dated by TCRdb to about 2020). At the level of the whole study: The collaborator samples originated in the United States, Italy and Spain and spanned the acute and convalescent phases of COVID-19. The material from the prospective study consisted of cDNA or gDNA derived from T cells, B-cell-depleted T cells, or PBMCs. Subjects who had been exposed to COVID-19, were actively infected with it, or had recovered from it provided the deeply sampled blood TCRbeta repertoires that made up the dataset. The repertoires were released in a freely available public database intended as a resource for research on the immune response to SARS-CoV-2. Samples were obtained from the ongoing ImmuneRACE study (first 160 participants) and from 950 to 1,500 subjects provided by 6 global collaborators. A de-identified subject ID, COVID-19 status, age in years and sex were almost always included in the sample metadata. Where available, HLA class I and class II types were obtained from metadata supplied by the sample provider rather than from assay-based typing. The investigation overall reported the following: The quantity of clinical and demographic metadata differed by source and by participant and was supplied without curation.

The immunoSEQ Assay, a bias-controlled multiplex PCR, was used to amplify TCRbeta CDR3 regions from genomic DNA. The published analysis was carried out like this. The number of nucleated cells in each sample was estimated from the amplification of reference gene primers within the assay. To quantify the absolute abundance of each unique TCRbeta CDR3 rearrangement, sequence reads were collapsed and filtered. For each sample, productive Simpson clonality was calculated by taking the square root of Simpson's diversity index across productive rearrangements. TCRdb carries this immuneACCESS record with in-frame sequences only. Its versions omit some clonotypes, under half of them owing to an unresolved V gene in the studies checked, with the rest unexplained. The V and J calls and clone size come from that table; D and trimming were worked out from the DNA. The sample profile shows about 140,000 clones; 88% of them were found once. The top ten clonotypes cover about 1.7% of the sample.

The germline V gene provides CDR1 KGHDR and CDR2 SFDVKD. The CDR3 contains 15 residues, cysteine and phenylalanine counted. Solely the CDR3 DNA is kept, with 45 bases framed from the first base. The V end gives up 6 bases and the J end 0 bases, leaving 2 bases in the junction not matched to a gene. As to this clone: There is no known antigen for this receptor. The sample holds no much larger clone one base away, and base qualities are not on file.

Each collaborating institution followed its own protocols to collect whole blood in K2EDTA tubes. For TCRbeta analysis, collaborators shipped samples in one of three forms: frozen whole blood, isolated PBMCs, or DNA extracted from either of those sample types. The chain joins TRBV24-1 to TRBJ2-3; 10 middle bases align to TRBD2. The clonotype comes from a man between 65 and 80 years old with acute or convalescent COVID-19. The sample consisted of peripheral blood. The CDR3 corresponds to CATSSAGGSTDTQYF. The nucleotides are TGTGCCACCAGTTCAGCGGGAGGGAGCACAGATACGCAGTATTTT.